The text below deals with one T cell receptor (beta chain). The sample originates from a study of blood T cell repertoires in COVID-19. Across the whole study: Specimens from acute and convalescent COVID-19 originated in the United States, Italy and Spain. From T cells, B-cell-depleted T cells, or PBMCs came the material, which was cDNA or gDNA.

Germline CDR1 MNHEY, CDR2 SVGAGI. The CDR3 spans 14 residues. Trimming took off 7 bases at V and 7 bases at J, with 14 bases between the two ends. In the authors' methods: How many nucleated cells were present was estimated from reference gene primer amplification. Only in-frame clones appear in the TCRdb table, and some are missing; sequencing was by immunoSEQ multiplex PCR. V, J and clone size derive from that table, while D and trimming were established from the DNA sequence. This table holds roughly 190,000 clones, 88% found once. The sequenced material came from peripheral blood. The clonotype originates from a man between 25 and 39 years old with acute or convalescent COVID-19. V is TRBV6-5 and J is TRBJ1-6; D remains ambiguous. The CDR3 DNA is TGTGCCAGCAAAGTACGGTCTCGGAATTCACCCCTCCACTTT. Amino acids: CASKVRSRNSPLHF.